These 20 T cell receptor beta chains were sequenced from one sample in a study of T-cell reconstitution after alpha-beta-depleted transplantation in children. Unique molecular identifiers were used in preparing the TCRbeta library. TCRdb passed the PCR reads through MiXCR, listing each CDR3 protein once. The sample has roughly 500,000 distinct CDR3 sequences, around 19% seen once. The specimen was PBMCs from the stem cell graft donor, collected from the stem cell graft. These receptor sequences come from a human donor who donated a stem cell graft to a child with acute lymphoblastic leukemia.

This clonotype was detected only a few times. V usage is TRBV24-1 and J usage is TRBJ1-4; D may be TRBD1 (6 bases). Germline CDR1 KGHDR, CDR2 SFDVKD. Trimming removed 4 bases from V and 4 bases from J, with 12 bases in between. The CDR3 covers 15 residues. DNA for the CDR3: TGTGCCACCAGTGACCCGACAGGAGATAATGAAAAACTGTTTTTT. This translates into CATSDPTGDNEKLFF.

The chain links TRBV23-1 to TRBJ2-7, with D hard to call. TRBV23-1 is designated an ORF whose function remains uncertain. The V end lost 3 bases, the J end lost 3 bases, and 9 bases lay between the germline ends. This CDR3 has 13 residues. As DNA, the CDR3 is TGCGCCAGCAGTCACTTCGGAGACTACGAGCAGTACTTC. It translates to CASSHFGDYEQYF.

This clonotype has only a few counts. The chain couples TRBV18 to TRBJ1-1; D remains unclear. The germline V gene has CDR1 KGHSH and CDR2 LQKENI. The CDR3 consists of 13 residues. V was pared by 3 bases and J by 1 base, with 6 bases between. CDR3 sequence reads: CASSPQSNTEAFF. The CDR3 DNA reads TGTGCCAGCTCACCCCAATCGAACACTGAAGCTTTCTTT.

Only a few counts were recorded for this clonotype. The chain has TRBV11-2 and TRBJ2-7, with D maybe TRBD2 (5 bases). The germline V gene has CDR1 SGHAT and CDR2 FQNNGV. V gave up 5 bases and J gave up 8 bases, with 13 bases separating them. The CDR3 has 12 amino acids. This CDR3 is CASSGESQKQYF. CDR3 sequence (DNA): TGTGCCAGCAGCGGGGAGAGCCAAAAGCAGTACTTC.

The table lists this clonotype with a few counts. The rearrangement joins TRBV29-1 to TRBJ2-1; 10 positions agree with TRBD2. This CDR3 is built from 17 residues. With 1 base clipped from V and 4 bases from J, the junction kept 10 bases outside the gene matches. Germline values: CDR1 SQVTM, CDR2 ANQGSEA. CDR3 nucleotide sequence: TGCAGCGTTGAAGGTCTAGCGGGAGCCCAAATATACAATGAGCAGTTCTTC. Translation gives CSVEGLAGAQIYNEQFF.

The V gene is TRBV7-9, the J gene TRBJ2-3, with a tentative D call TRBD2 (6 bases). There are 16 residues in the CDR3. Germline CDR1 reads SEHNR; CDR2 reads FQNEAQ (reference sequence). V shed 5 bases and J shed 5 bases, with 20 bases lying between them. The CDR3 spells CASSPPGDLSLDTQYF. The DNA of the CDR3 is TGTGCCAGCAGCCCACCGGGAGACCTCTCACTAGATACGCAGTATTTT.

CDR3 loop: CASSDIGDTQYF. The CDR3 coding sequence is TGTGCCAGCAGTGACATTGGGGATACGCAGTATTTT. J is TRBJ2-3 and V is TRBV2; no firm D call. The CDR3 is made up of 12 amino acids. Germline CDR1 reads SNHLY; CDR2 reads FYNNEI. V lost 3 bases to trimming and J lost 6 bases, with 7 bases between them.

The chain combines TRBV5-1 with TRBJ1-2; TRBD1 matches 7 bases. Germline CDR1 is SGHRS and CDR2 is YFSETQ. V gave up 4 bases and J gave up 1 base; unmatched junction bases: 4. The CDR3 is made up of 14 amino acids. CDR3 residues: CASSTGQLNYGYTF. CDR3 nucleotide sequence: TGCGCCAGCAGCACGGGACAGCTTAACTATGGCTACACCTTC.

This chain uses TRBV9 with TRBJ2-1, with 12 bases that match TRBD2. V lost 4 bases and J lost 1; bases outside the gene matches: 6. CDR1 and CDR2 from the germline V gene are SGDLS and YYNGEE. The CDR3 contains 17 residues. The CDR3 DNA is TGTGCCAGCAGCCCCGGACTAGCGGGAAGGTCCTACAATGAGCAGTTCTTC. This codes for CASSPGLAGRSYNEQFF.

This clonotype has more than one count but fewer than ten. CDR3 DNA sequence: TGCAGCGTTGACAGGGCAAGGGGCACAGATACGCAGTATTTT. This sequence encodes CSVDRARGTDTQYF. V usage is TRBV29-1 and J usage is TRBJ2-3, with D maybe TRBD1 (5 bases). The CDR3 covers 14 residues. Trimming removed 3 bases from V and 1 base from J, with 11 bases in between. Germline assignment: CDR1 SQVTM and CDR2 ANQGSEA.

This chain joins TRBV10-3 and TRBJ1-2; D is possibly TRBD1 (5 bases). V lost 0 bases and J lost 4, with 9 bases in between. Germline V gene data show CDR1 as ENHRY and CDR2 as SYGVKD. CDR3 length: 14 residues. The CDR3 loop reads CAISESTVVYGYTF. Here the CDR3 DNA reads TGTGCCATCAGTGAGTCGACAGTGGTCTATGGCTACACCTTC.

Only a few counts were recorded for this clonotype. The chain recombines TRBV5-1 with TRBJ2-7; tentative D call: TRBD1 (6 bases). The CDR3 loop spans 13 amino acids. Looked up from germline, CDR1 is SGHRS and CDR2 is YFSETQ. The V gene lost 7 bases and the J gene lost 6 bases, with 17 bases spanning the gap. Here the CDR3 DNA reads TGCGCCAGCCACGTACAGGGACGGGGCGAGCAGTACTTC. This codes for CASHVQGRGEQYF.

This clonotype has only a few counts. The V call is TRBV12-3 or TRBV12-4, the J call TRBJ2-2; tentatively, D is TRBD1 or TRBD2 (5 bases each). V was clipped by 10 bases and J by 7 bases, with 19 bases between them. The CDR3 is 14 residues long. The CDR3 protein is CAIRTGTSGGELFF. CDR3 bases: TGTGCCATCCGCACCGGGACGTCAGGCGGGGAGCTGTTTTTT.

The chain employs TRBV21-1 and TRBJ2-1; the table gives TRBD1 as D, unverified against the DNA. TRBV21-1 is a pseudogene segment. The length of the CDR3 is 16 residues. The CDR3, as DNA: TGTGCCAGCAGCACCCAAAAGAGGACAGTATACAATGAGCAGTTCTTC. Translation gives CASSTQKRTVYNEQFF.

This clonotype was found a few times. The genes are TRBV5-1 and TRBJ2-3; D is tentatively TRBD1 or TRBD2 (5 bases each). V lost 7 bases, J lost 2 bases, and 23 bases lay in between. This CDR3 has 17 amino acids. Germline CDR1 SGHRS, CDR2 YFSETQ. In DNA, the CDR3 is TGCGCCAGCCGTCGGGGACCCCCTGGTATCGACACAGATACGCAGTATTTT. The encoded protein is CASRRGPPGIDTDTQYF.

The chain couples TRBV2 to TRBJ1-5, with 8 positions matching TRBD1. The CDR3 extends over 17 amino acids. Losses at the gene ends were 3 bases for V and 0 bases for J; bases not matched to a gene: 7. CDR1 and CDR2 from the germline V gene are SNHLY and FYNNEI. The CDR3 nucleotides are TGTGCCAGCAGTGATACGGGACAGGACTATAGCAATCAGCCCCAGCATTTT. Residues: CASSDTGQDYSNQPQHF.

This clonotype occurred a few times. V is TRBV12-3 or TRBV12-4 and J is TRBJ2-3; TRBD1 might be the D (6 bases). Trimming pared 0 bases from V and 2 bases from J, leaving 12 bases between. The CDR3 loop spans 16 amino acids. The CDR3 region has the DNA TGTGCCAGCAGTTTAGCAAGGACAGCGATCACAGATACGCAGTATTTT. The encoded protein is CASSLARTAITDTQYF.

V gene TRBV3-1 combines with J gene TRBJ2-5; D ambiguous. The germline V gene has CDR1 LGHDT and CDR2 YNNKEL (reference sequence). The V gene lost 0 bases and the J gene lost 2 bases, with 10 bases spanning the gap. The CDR3 consists of 15 residues. The CDR3 reads CASSQDPITQETQYF. In DNA form, the CDR3 reads TGTGCCAGCAGCCAAGATCCGATCACTCAAGAGACCCAGTACTTC.

V is TRBV7-9 and J is TRBJ2-1; D not certain. Germline-derived CDR1 and CDR2 are SEHNR and FQNEAQ (reference sequence). The CDR3 has 14 residues. Deletions cut 5 bases from V and 1 base from J, with 9 bases between. CDR3 coding DNA: TGTGCCAGCAGCCCCGCGCGGTCCTACAATGAGCAGTTCTTC. Its translation: CASSPARSYNEQFF.

Here the CDR3 reads CASSLAYSNQPQHF. CDR3 in DNA: TGTGCCAGCAGTTTGGCTTATAGCAATCAGCCCCAGCATTTT. The chain carries TRBV27 and TRBJ1-5; D gene ambiguous. The germline V gene has CDR1 MNHEY and CDR2 SMNVEV (reference sequence). The CDR3 has 14 amino acids. V was trimmed by 3 bases and J by 0 bases, leaving 6 bases between them.